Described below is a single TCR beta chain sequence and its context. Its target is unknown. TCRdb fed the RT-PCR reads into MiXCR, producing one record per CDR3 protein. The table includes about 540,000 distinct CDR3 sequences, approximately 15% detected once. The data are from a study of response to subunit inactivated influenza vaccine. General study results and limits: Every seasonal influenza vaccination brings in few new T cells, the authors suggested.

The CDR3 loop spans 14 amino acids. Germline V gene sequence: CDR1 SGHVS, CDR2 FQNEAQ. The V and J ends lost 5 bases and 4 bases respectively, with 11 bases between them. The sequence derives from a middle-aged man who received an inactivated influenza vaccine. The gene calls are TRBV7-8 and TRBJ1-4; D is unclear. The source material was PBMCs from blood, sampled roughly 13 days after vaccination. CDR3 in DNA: TGTGCCAGCAGCGTTCGTCCCAATAATGAAAAACTGTTTTTT. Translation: CASSVRPNNEKLFF. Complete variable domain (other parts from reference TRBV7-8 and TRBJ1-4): GAGVSQSPRYKVAKRGQDVALRCDPISGHVSLFWYQQALGQGPEFLTYFQNEAQLDKSGLPSDRFFAERPEGSVSTLKIQRTQQEDSAVYLCASSVRPNNEKLFFGSGTQLSVL.